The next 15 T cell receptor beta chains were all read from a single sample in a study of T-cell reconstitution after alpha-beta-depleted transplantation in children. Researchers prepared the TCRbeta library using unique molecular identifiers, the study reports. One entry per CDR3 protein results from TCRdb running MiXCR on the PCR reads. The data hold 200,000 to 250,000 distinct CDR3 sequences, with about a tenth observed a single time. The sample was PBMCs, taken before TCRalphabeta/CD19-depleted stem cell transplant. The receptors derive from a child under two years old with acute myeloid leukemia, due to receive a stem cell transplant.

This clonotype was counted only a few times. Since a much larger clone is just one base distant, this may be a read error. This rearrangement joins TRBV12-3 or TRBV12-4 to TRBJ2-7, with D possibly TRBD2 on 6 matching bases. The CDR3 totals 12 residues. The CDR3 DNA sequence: TGTGTCAGCAGCCTTAGCGGTCACGAGCAGTACTTC. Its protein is CVSSLSGHEQYF.

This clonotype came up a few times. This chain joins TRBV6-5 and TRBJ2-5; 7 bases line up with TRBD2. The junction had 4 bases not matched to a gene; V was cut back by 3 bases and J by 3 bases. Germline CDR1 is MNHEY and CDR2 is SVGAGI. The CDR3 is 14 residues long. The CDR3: CASSYSSGEETQYF. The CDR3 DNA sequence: TGTGCCAGCAGTTATTCTAGCGGTGAAGAGACCCAGTACTTC.

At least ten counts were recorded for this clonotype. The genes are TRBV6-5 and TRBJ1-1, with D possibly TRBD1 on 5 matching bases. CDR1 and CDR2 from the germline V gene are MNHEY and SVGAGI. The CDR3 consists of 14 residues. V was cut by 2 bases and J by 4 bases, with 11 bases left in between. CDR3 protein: CASSYPGRGTEAFF. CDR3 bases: TGTGCCAGCAGTTACCCAGGGCGAGGCACTGAAGCTTTCTTT.

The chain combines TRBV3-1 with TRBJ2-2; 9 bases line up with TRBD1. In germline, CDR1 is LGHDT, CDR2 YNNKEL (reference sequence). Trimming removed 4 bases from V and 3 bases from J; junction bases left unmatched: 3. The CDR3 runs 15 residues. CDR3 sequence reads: CASSRWTGDTGELFF. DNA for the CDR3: TGTGCCAGCAGCCGGTGGACAGGGGACACCGGGGAGCTGTTTTTT. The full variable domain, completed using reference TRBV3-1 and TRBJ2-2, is DTAVSQTPKYLVTQMGNDKSIKCEQNLGHDTMYWYKQDSKKFLKIMFSYNNKELIINETVPNRFSPKSPDKAHLNLHINSLELGDSAVYFCASSRWTGDTGELFFGEGSRLTVL.

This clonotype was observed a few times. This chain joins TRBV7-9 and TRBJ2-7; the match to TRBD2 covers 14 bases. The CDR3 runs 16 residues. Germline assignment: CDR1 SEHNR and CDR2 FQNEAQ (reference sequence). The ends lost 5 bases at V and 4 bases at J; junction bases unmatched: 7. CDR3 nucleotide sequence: TGTGCCAGCAGCCCGACTAGCGGGAGGGCCTGGTACGAGCAGTACTTC. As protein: CASSPTSGRAWYEQYF.

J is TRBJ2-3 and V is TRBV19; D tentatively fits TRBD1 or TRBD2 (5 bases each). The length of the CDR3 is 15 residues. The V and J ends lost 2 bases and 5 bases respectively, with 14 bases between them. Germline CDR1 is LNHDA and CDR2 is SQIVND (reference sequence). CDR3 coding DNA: TGTGCCAGTAGTATATCCGGGACCCTCGGAGATACGCAGTATTTT. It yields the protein CASSISGTLGDTQYF.

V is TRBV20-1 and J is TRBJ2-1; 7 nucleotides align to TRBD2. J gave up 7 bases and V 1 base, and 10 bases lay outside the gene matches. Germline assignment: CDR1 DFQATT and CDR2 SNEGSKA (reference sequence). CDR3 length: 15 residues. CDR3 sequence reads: CSARGTLAANNEQFF. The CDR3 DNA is TGCAGTGCTAGAGGCACCCTAGCGGCAAATAATGAGCAGTTCTTC.

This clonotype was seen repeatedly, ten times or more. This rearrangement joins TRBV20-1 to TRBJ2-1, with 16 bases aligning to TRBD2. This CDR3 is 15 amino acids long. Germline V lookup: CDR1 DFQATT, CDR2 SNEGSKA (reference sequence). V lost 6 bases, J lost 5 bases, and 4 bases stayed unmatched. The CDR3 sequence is CSAPGLAGGNNEQFF. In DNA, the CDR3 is TGCAGTGCCCCGGGACTAGCGGGAGGGAACAATGAGCAGTTCTTC.

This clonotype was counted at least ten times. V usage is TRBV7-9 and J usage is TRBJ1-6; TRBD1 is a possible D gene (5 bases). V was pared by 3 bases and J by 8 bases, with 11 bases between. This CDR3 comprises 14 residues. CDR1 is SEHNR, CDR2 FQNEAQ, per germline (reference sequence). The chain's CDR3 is CASSFVGGDSPLHF. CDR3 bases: TGTGCCAGCAGCTTCGTCGGGGGAGATTCACCCCTCCACTTT.

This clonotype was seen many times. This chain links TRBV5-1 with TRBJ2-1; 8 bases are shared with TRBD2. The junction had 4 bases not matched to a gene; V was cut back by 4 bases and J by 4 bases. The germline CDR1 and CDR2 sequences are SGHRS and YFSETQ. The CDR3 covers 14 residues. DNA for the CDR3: TGCGCCAGCAGCACCGGGGGGGTTTACAATGAGCAGTTCTTC. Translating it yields CASSTGGVYNEQFF.

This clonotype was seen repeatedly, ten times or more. CDR3 in amino acids: CASSLAVSAQAFF. The CDR3 DNA is TGTGCCAGCAGTTTGGCGGTCTCTGCCCAGGCTTTCTTT. The chain recombines TRBV12-3 or TRBV12-4 with TRBJ1-1, with D uncertain. The CDR3 extends over 13 amino acids. Trimming pared 3 bases from V and 11 bases from J, leaving 16 bases between.

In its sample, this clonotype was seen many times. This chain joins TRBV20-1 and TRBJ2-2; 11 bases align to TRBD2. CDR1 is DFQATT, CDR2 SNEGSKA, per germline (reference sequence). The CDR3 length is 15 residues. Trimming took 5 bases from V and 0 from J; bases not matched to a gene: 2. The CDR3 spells CSARTSGSNTGELFF. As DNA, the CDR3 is TGCAGTGCTCGGACTAGCGGGTCGAACACCGGGGAGCTGTTTTTT.

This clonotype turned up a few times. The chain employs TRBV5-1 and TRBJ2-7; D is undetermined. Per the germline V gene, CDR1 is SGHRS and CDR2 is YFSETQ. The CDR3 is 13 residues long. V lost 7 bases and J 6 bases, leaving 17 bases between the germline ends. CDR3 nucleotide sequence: TGCGCCAGCCACAGCTCTCCAGCCGGCGAGCAGTACTTC. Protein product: CASHSSPAGEQYF. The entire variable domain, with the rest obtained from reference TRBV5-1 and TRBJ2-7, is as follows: KAGVTQTPRYLIKTRGQQVTLSCSPISGHRSVSWYQQTPGQGLQFLFEYFSETQRNKGNFPGRFSGRQFSNSRSEMNVSTLELGDSALYLCASHSSPAGEQYFGPGTRLTVT.

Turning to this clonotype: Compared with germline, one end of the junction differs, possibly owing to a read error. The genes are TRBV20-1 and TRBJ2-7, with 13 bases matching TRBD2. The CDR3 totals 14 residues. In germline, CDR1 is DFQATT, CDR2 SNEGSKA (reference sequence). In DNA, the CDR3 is TGCAGCGGACTAGCGGGGGATCTGCCCTACGAGCAATCCTTC. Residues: CSGLAGDLPYEQSF.

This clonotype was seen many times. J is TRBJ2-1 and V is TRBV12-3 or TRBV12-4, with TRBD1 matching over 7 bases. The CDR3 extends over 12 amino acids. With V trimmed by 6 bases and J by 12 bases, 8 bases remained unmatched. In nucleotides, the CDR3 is TGTGCCAGCAGAAGAGACAGGGCTCCGCAGTTCTTC. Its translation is CASRRDRAPQFF.